This T cell receptor beta chain was recorded in a study of cytomegalovirus exposure and HLA in healthy donors. Whole-study results and caveats: Differences between HLA loci emerged in a later analysis of TCR association rates, with DRB1 most and HLA-C fewest. Indistinguishability led to the exclusion of some V segments, TRBV6-2 and TRBV6-3 included.

Use of 60 Vbeta and 13 Jbeta primers characterized the PCR. Assay used: immunoSEQ multiplex PCR; TCRdb lists only in-frame clones, some missing. The sample has about 190,000 clones; less than 85% are singletons. In germline, CDR1 is MDHEN, CDR2 SYDVKM. Trimming at V came to 5 bases and at J to 6 bases, leaving 8 bases not matched to a gene. CDR3 size: 16 residues. About this clone itself: Its target is unknown.

Sequencing was carried out using PBMCs. The chain couples TRBV28 to TRBJ2-1; 12 positions agree with TRBD2. The TCR sequence derives from a man younger than 40 in good health and CMV-seropositive. For the CDR3, the DNA is TGTGCCAGCAGTCCTGAAGGACTAGCGGGATTCAATGAGCAGTTCTTC. It is translated as CASSPEGLAGFNEQFF.